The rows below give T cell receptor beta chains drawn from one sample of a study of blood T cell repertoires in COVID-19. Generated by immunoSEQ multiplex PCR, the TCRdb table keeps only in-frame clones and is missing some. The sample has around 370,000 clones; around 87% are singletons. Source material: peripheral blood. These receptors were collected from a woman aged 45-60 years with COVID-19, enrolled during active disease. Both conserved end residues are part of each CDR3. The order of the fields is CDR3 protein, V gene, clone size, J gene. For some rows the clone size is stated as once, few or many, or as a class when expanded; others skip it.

cdr3_aa: CATSPGGTSYEQYF
v_call: TRBV15
clone_size: few
j_call: TRBJ2-7

cdr3_aa: CASSLEGGSPLHF
v_call: TRBV11-2
clone_size: .
j_call: TRBJ1-6

cdr3_aa: CAWGFRGGYEQYF
v_call: TRBV30
clone_size: .
j_call: TRBJ2-7

cdr3_aa: CASSPLGQMNTEAFF
v_call: TRBV18
clone_size: .
j_call: TRBJ1-1

cdr3_aa: CASSQLAHSYNEQFF
v_call: TRBV18
clone_size: few
j_call: TRBJ2-1

cdr3_aa: CASSDRDRVLNEQFF
v_call: TRBV9
clone_size: .
j_call: TRBJ2-1

cdr3_aa: CATNVGTEAFF
v_call: TRBV27
clone_size: .
j_call: TRBJ1-1

cdr3_aa: CASSPIPGQGYTEAFF
v_call: TRBV3-1/TRBV3-2
clone_size: .
j_call: TRBJ1-1

cdr3_aa: CASSSTGDYEQYF
v_call: TRBV18
clone_size: .
j_call: TRBJ2-7

cdr3_aa: CASSLQGAVGGEQYF
v_call: TRBV11-1
clone_size: .
j_call: TRBJ2-7

cdr3_aa: CASSLAGLYNEQFF
v_call: TRBV5-1
clone_size: many
j_call: TRBJ2-1

cdr3_aa: CASRPPGTPSNEQFF
v_call: TRBV7-2
clone_size: .
j_call: TRBJ2-1

cdr3_aa: CATSDTGHSYEQYF
v_call: TRBV24-1
clone_size: few
j_call: TRBJ2-7

cdr3_aa: CASSLPGTDTEAFF
v_call: TRBV5-1
clone_size: .
j_call: TRBJ1-1

cdr3_aa: CAWSVRGNTEAFF
v_call: TRBV30
clone_size: .
j_call: TRBJ1-1

cdr3_aa: CASSKSGFQPQHF
v_call: TRBV10-1
clone_size: .
j_call: TRBJ1-5

cdr3_aa: CASSESGFGGRPGYNEQFF
v_call: TRBV10-2
clone_size: .
j_call: TRBJ2-1

cdr3_aa: CASSYSGLAGAGYNEQFF
v_call: TRBV6-2/TRBV6-3
clone_size: .
j_call: TRBJ2-1

cdr3_aa: CASSEVGTEAFF
v_call: TRBV6-5
clone_size: .
j_call: TRBJ1-1

cdr3_aa: CASSFTGLLNQPQHF
v_call: TRBV5-1
clone_size: .
j_call: TRBJ1-5

cdr3_aa: CATSDLGLAGKNEQFF
v_call: TRBV24-1
clone_size: .
j_call: TRBJ2-1

cdr3_aa: CASSHGLADYNEQFF
v_call: TRBV7-3
clone_size: .
j_call: TRBJ2-1

cdr3_aa: CASSGTSGLTYEQYF
v_call: TRBV6-6
clone_size: .
j_call: TRBJ2-7

cdr3_aa: CASSIGTGGGNEQFF
v_call: TRBV5-1
clone_size: .
j_call: TRBJ2-1

cdr3_aa: CASSPGQDTYEQYF
v_call: TRBV18
clone_size: few
j_call: TRBJ2-7

cdr3_aa: CSFRGYGYTF
v_call: TRBV20-1
clone_size: .
j_call: TRBJ1-2

cdr3_aa: CSVEDGYSNQPQHF
v_call: TRBV29-1
clone_size: .
j_call: TRBJ1-5

cdr3_aa: CASSSQIQETQYF
v_call: TRBV7-3
clone_size: .
j_call: TRBJ2-5

cdr3_aa: CATSDSGRDTQYF
v_call: TRBV24-1
clone_size: .
j_call: TRBJ2-3

cdr3_aa: CASSFLRTRTYNEQFF
v_call: TRBV7-8
clone_size: .
j_call: TRBJ2-1

cdr3_aa: CASSQSREKNIQYF
v_call: TRBV23-1
clone_size: .
j_call: TRBJ2-4

cdr3_aa: CASSLGGSETQYF
v_call: TRBV5-6
clone_size: .
j_call: TRBJ2-5

cdr3_aa: CASTRALTSGLYNEQFF
v_call: TRBV5-1
clone_size: .
j_call: TRBJ2-1

cdr3_aa: CATQGNTEAFF
v_call: TRBV6-6
clone_size: .
j_call: TRBJ1-1

cdr3_aa: CSAVQGGPNYGYTF
v_call: TRBV29-1
clone_size: .
j_call: TRBJ1-2

cdr3_aa: CASSQRDRISYEQYF
v_call: TRBV19
clone_size: .
j_call: TRBJ2-7

cdr3_aa: CASSPETGLFYEQYF
v_call: TRBV3-1/TRBV3-2
clone_size: .
j_call: TRBJ2-7

cdr3_aa: CASSLNGGHLQQETQYF
v_call: TRBV7-3
clone_size: .
j_call: TRBJ2-5

cdr3_aa: CASSLAGQGGGYTF
v_call: TRBV5-1
clone_size: once
j_call: TRBJ1-2

cdr3_aa: CASSFTGTGLATEAFF
v_call: TRBV19
clone_size: .
j_call: TRBJ1-1

cdr3_aa: CASRGTGGSTEAFF
v_call: TRBV6-5
clone_size: .
j_call: TRBJ1-1

cdr3_aa: CASSLAKLAELTDTQYF
v_call: TRBV7-9
clone_size: once
j_call: TRBJ2-3

cdr3_aa: CASTKGGFMSGYTF
v_call: TRBV6-5
clone_size: .
j_call: TRBJ1-2

cdr3_aa: CASSQGAGFEQFF
v_call: TRBV3-1/TRBV3-2
clone_size: .
j_call: TRBJ2-1

cdr3_aa: CASSSPGSITDTQYF
v_call: TRBV7-6
clone_size: .
j_call: TRBJ2-3